This TCR beta chain stems from a study of molecular identifiers for immune sequencing clone quantification. By proportion, this clonotype is medium-sized (0.01 to 0.1%). The V gene end was trimmed by 5 bases and the J gene end by 4 bases; junction bases not matched to a gene: 7. The CDR3 length is 14 residues. The germline gives CDR1 MNHEY, CDR2 SMNVEV (reference sequence). TCRdb passed the PCR reads through MiXCR, listing each CDR3 protein once. The sample includes 5,500 to 6,500 distinct CDR3 sequences, about 15% of them seen just once. Sequences were obtained from naive CD8+ T cells from blood, with Jurkat cell RNA spiked in. Subset reported: FACS-sorted CD8+CD4-CCR7+CD45RA+ naive T cells. The chain combines TRBV27 with TRBJ1-1; 7 nucleotides align to TRBD1. The sequence was obtained from a human donor in good health. Some libraries in this study had Jurkat cell RNA spiked in. CDR3: CASSTTGTLTEAFF. CDR3 DNA sequence: TGTGCCAGCAGTACGACAGGGACCCTCACTGAAGCTTTCTTT.